The clone carrying this T cell receptor beta chain was observed a few times. Its matching antigen is unknown. Clones were sequenced by immunoSEQ multiplex PCR, and TCRdb holds only the in-frame ones, with some missing. The data show about 50,000 clones, about 70% seen once. This sample was included in a study of vaccination effects on CD4 cells after COVID-19. Study-wide context: Under the ViraFEST assay, PBMC were stimulated with viral peptide pools so that antigen-specific CD4+ T cells expanded. Sequencing was performed afterwards. Three convalescent patients were sampled early and late after vaccination.

A roughly 10-day culture period preceded the isolation of CD4+ T cells. A PCR test confirmed that the person had SARS-CoV-2 infection between March and December 2020. Participants received two doses of either the BNT162b2 or mRNA-1273 vaccine. The CDR3 has 13 amino acids. The germline CDR1 and CDR2 sequences are LGHDT and YNNKEL (reference sequence). Trimming removed 2 bases at V and 7 bases at J, with 9 bases between. Study conclusions and caveats: Newly vaccine-induced clones made up most of the convalescents' post-vaccine spike-reactive clones.

The chain couples TRBV3-1 (or the pseudogene TRBV3-2) to TRBJ2-1; D is uncertain. The sample was CD4+ T cells from PBMCs cultured without peptide, taken after COVID-19 vaccination. The TCR sequence derives from a human donor who had a prior SARS-CoV-2 infection. In DNA form, the CDR3 reads TGTGCCAGCAGCCAATTCATCGGTAATGAGCAGTTCTTC. It encodes CASSQFIGNEQFF.